This T cell receptor (beta chain) emerged from a study of cytomegalovirus exposure and HLA in healthy donors. Study-level findings and limits: Presence/absence analyses took donor sequencing depth as roughly uniform. When analyzed later, the rates of TCR association showed variation by HLA locus, with DRB1 the most and HLA-C the fewest. Confirmation was obtained in vitro that a few CMV-associated chains are specific for CMV antigens.

The CDR3 has 15 amino acids. The germline V gene encodes CDR1 MNHNS and CDR2 SASEGT. Trimming cost V 2 bases and J 7 bases; bases outside gene matches: 5. Amplification used 60 Vbeta primers and 13 Jbeta primers. Method: immunoSEQ multiplex PCR; TCRdb's copy keeps in-frame clones and lacks some. The sample has about 150,000 clones; 65% to 80% are singletons. Worth noting for this clone: Its antigen remains unknown.

Sequenced material: PBMCs. The chain has TRBV6-1 and TRBJ2-1, with 10 bases matching TRBD2. This TCR derives from a male donor in good health and CMV-seronegative. CDR3 residues: CASSELAGVLNEQFF. In nucleotides, the CDR3 is TGTGCCAGCAGTGAACTAGCGGGAGTTCTGAATGAGCAGTTCTTC.